The T cell receptor (beta chain) under discussion was sequenced for a study of breast tumors, draining lymph nodes, adjacent tissues. Trimming removed 3 bases at V and 2 bases at J, with 16 bases between. CDR3 size: 17 residues. CDR1 is LNHDA and CDR2 is SQIVND in the germline V gene (reference sequence). TCRdb called the multiplex PCR reads again in MiXCR, with one record for every CDR3 protein. The top ten hold roughly a tenth of the sample, which has tens of thousands of distinct CDR3 sequences, 36% seen once. The sequencing sample was made of breast tumor tissue. The V gene is TRBV19, the J gene TRBJ2-2, with a weak D call TRBD2 (5 bases). This receptor was obtained from a female donor with breast cancer. Some clones in this sample may be carry-over from other donors' samples. CDR3 region: CASSIQAPGSNTGELFF. The CDR3 nucleotides read TGTGCCAGTAGTATTCAAGCTCCGGGATCAAACACCGGGGAGCTGTTTTTT.